Sequencing of this TCR beta chain was carried out in a study of T cell clonality in common variable immunodeficiency. Study findings and constraints: CVID subjects had higher TCRbeta clonality than healthy controls, most marked in about a third. T cell subpopulation sequencing would be needed to explain CVID clonality.

The germline V gene encodes CDR1 SNHLY and CDR2 FYNNEI. The V and J ends lost 3 bases and 1 base respectively, with 12 bases between them. The CDR3 extends over 16 amino acids. Many counts were recorded for this clone. Its matching antigen is unknown. Sequencing ends 3 residues short of the CDR3 end; the germline J gene provides the rest. TCRdb's table, derived via immunoSEQ multiplex PCR, lists solely in-frame clones and lacks some. The data show about 52,000 clones, with none appearing a single time. The receptor comes from a person aged 18 to 75 in good health. The sample comprised peripheral blood mononuclear cells. The V call is TRBV2, the J call TRBJ2-2; TRBD2 might be the D (5 bases). The CDR3 is CASSELGGRNTGELFF. CDR3 DNA (partial): TGTGCCAGCAGTGAGCTGGGCGGGCGGAACACCGGGGAG.